One sample yielded the 24 T cell receptor beta chains listed below, sequenced in a study of metastatic and nonmetastatic thyroid tumors. No patient had received any treatment before thyroid surgery. TCRdb reprocessed the PCR reads using MiXCR. The sample consists of about 21,000 clones, around 28% of them appearing once. Sequencing was done on a sample of blood. The receptors were sampled from a female donor with papillary thyroid cancer or a benign thyroid nodule (not recorded which). Some clones in this sample may be carry-over from other donors' samples.

V and J are TRBV20-1 and TRBJ1-6; 9 nucleotides agree with TRBD1. CDR1 is DFQATT, CDR2 SNEGSKA, per germline (reference sequence). The CDR3 is 13 residues long. V gave up 8 bases and J gave up 9 bases; unmatched junction bases: 8. CDR3 region: CSSKTGGSSPLHF. The CDR3 coding sequence is TGCAGTTCTAAGACAGGGGGATCTTCACCCCTCCACTTT.

This clone was counted at least ten times. The V gene is TRBV15, the J gene TRBJ2-1, with D unresolved. V gave up 6 bases and J gave up 4 bases, with 16 bases separating them. Germline assignment: CDR1 LNHNV and CDR2 YYDKDF (reference sequence). This CDR3 has 15 amino acids. The CDR3 nucleotides read TGTGCCACCAGTGTTTTGGCACGCACATACAATGAGCAGTTCTTC. Amino acid sequence: CATSVLARTYNEQFF.

Here the CDR3 reads CASSPSGRATDNEQFF. For the CDR3, the DNA is TGTGCCAGCAGCCCTAGCGGGAGGGCCACAGACAATGAGCAGTTCTTC. The chain couples TRBV11-1 to TRBJ2-1, with 12 positions matching TRBD2. The germline gives CDR1 SGHAT, CDR2 FQDESV (reference sequence). J gave up 5 bases and V 5 bases, and 7 bases lay outside the gene matches. The CDR3 length is 16 residues.

This clone was counted many times. V gene TRBV12-3 or TRBV12-4 combines with J gene TRBJ1-2; D is undetermined. The V end was cut by 5 bases, the J end by 3 bases, with 10 bases between. This CDR3 has 13 amino acids. The CDR3 reads CASSTVRHYGYTF. In nucleotides, the CDR3 is TGTGCCAGCAGTACCGTCCGGCACTATGGCTACACCTTC.

Within the sample, this clone is medium-sized. The J gene is TRBJ1-3, the V gene TRBV7-2; maybe TRBD1 (5 bases). The CDR3 has 15 amino acids. The V and J ends lost 0 bases and 1 base respectively, with 7 bases between them. CDR1 and CDR2 from the germline V gene are SGHTA and FQGNSA. The CDR3 protein is CASSLARQSGNTIYF. In DNA, the CDR3 is TGTGCCAGCAGCTTAGCCCGACAGTCTGGAAACACCATATATTTT.

This clone was counted a few times. V usage is TRBV7-9 and J usage is TRBJ2-7; D remains unclear. The CDR3 loop spans 11 amino acids. Germline V CDR1 and CDR2: SEHNR, FQNEAQ (reference sequence). V shed 8 bases and J shed 6 bases, with 11 bases lying between them. The CDR3 loop reads CASGSSIEQYF. CDR3 bases: TGTGCCAGCGGATCTTCAATCGAGCAGTACTTC.

This clone was counted at least ten times. The genes are TRBV6-2 or TRBV6-3 and TRBJ1-1; D call uncertain. The CDR3 runs to 11 residues. V shed 8 bases and J shed 5 bases, with 9 bases lying between them. CDR1 MNHEY and CDR2 SVGEGT come from the germline V gene. The CDR3 sequence is CASLTRTEAFF. DNA for the CDR3: TGTGCCAGCTTGACGAGGACTGAAGCTTTCTTT.

There are many counts of this clone. The CDR3 nucleotides are TGTGCCATCAAGGAGGTGGATGAGCAGTTCTTC. Its translation is CAIKEVDEQFF. The rearrangement joins TRBV10-3 to TRBJ2-1, with D possibly TRBD2 on 5 matching bases. Germline CDR1 is ENHRY and CDR2 is SYGVKD. The CDR3 is 11 residues long. V gave up 7 bases and J gave up 8 bases, with 9 bases separating them.

This clone was picked up many times. The CDR3, as DNA: TGCAGCGTTTTTGGCAGGGGCCACGAGCAGTACTTC. Amino acid sequence: CSVFGRGHEQYF. The chain has TRBV29-1 and TRBJ2-7; tentatively, D is TRBD1 (6 bases). The CDR3 length is 12 residues. V lost 5 bases and J lost 5, with 13 bases in between. Germline CDR1 and CDR2: SQVTM and ANQGSEA.

This clone is labeled medium-sized. V usage is TRBV20-1 and J usage is TRBJ1-5, with D possibly matching TRBD1 (6 bases). Germline CDR1 is DFQATT and CDR2 is SNEGSKA (reference sequence). V was pared by 1 base and J by 2 bases, with 18 bases between. This CDR3 region has 17 residues. The CDR3 loop reads CSARAQGGFRRNQPQHF. The CDR3 nucleotides read TGCAGTGCTAGAGCCCAAGGGGGGTTCAGACGCAATCAGCCCCAGCATTTT.

This clone was seen ten or more times. The V call is TRBV29-1, the J call TRBJ2-5; 9 bases agree with TRBD2. The CDR3 is made up of 14 amino acids. Germline V lookup: CDR1 SQVTM, CDR2 ANQGSEA. J lost 3 bases, V lost 6 bases, and 8 bases had no gene match. The CDR3 DNA is TGCAGCGTGAATATAGCGGGGGTCAAAGAGACCCAGTACTTC. This translates into CSVNIAGVKETQYF.

This chain joins TRBV30 and TRBJ1-6; the D gene is possibly TRBD1 (6 bases). CDR1 and CDR2 (germline): GTSNPN, SVGIG (reference sequence). The V end lost 5 bases, the J end lost 7 bases, and 15 bases lay between the germline ends. The CDR3 covers 14 residues. This CDR3 is CAWATGTENSPLHF. Written as DNA, the CDR3 is TGTGCCTGGGCAACAGGGACTGAGAATTCACCCCTCCACTTT.

The chain has TRBV5-1 and TRBJ1-1, with TRBD1 as a possible D gene (5 bases). The CDR3 totals 16 residues. From germline, CDR1 is SGHRS and CDR2 YFSETQ. The ends were cut back, 6 bases at V and 7 bases at J, with 25 bases in the middle. DNA for the CDR3: TGCGCCAGCACCGGGAGGGACCGCCTTGGCCACAGTGAAGCTTTCTTT. Translating it yields CASTGRDRLGHSEAFF.

The sample holds many counts of this clone. The chain links TRBV14 to TRBJ2-3, with D perhaps matching TRBD1 or TRBD2 (7 bases each). CDR1 is SGHDN, CDR2 FVKESK, per germline. Trimming pared 1 base from V and 2 bases from J, leaving 16 bases between. The CDR3 sequence is 17 residues long. This CDR3 reads CASSQVKRDRYTDTQYF. The DNA for the CDR3 is TGTGCCAGCAGCCAAGTGAAGCGGGACAGATACACAGATACGCAGTATTTT.

This clone has more than one count but fewer than ten. The chain recombines TRBV7-2 with TRBJ2-3, with 12 bases aligning to TRBD2. Germline values: CDR1 SGHTA, CDR2 FQGNSA. The CDR3 has 18 amino acids. V lost 1 base, J lost 0 bases, and 5 bases stayed unmatched. This CDR3 reads CASSLGLAGGRSTDTQYF. The CDR3 nucleotides read TGTGCCAGCAGCTTAGGGCTAGCGGGAGGGCGGAGCACAGATACGCAGTATTTT.

By share, this clone counts as medium-sized (0.01 to 0.1%). The rearrangement uses TRBV6-1 and TRBJ1-5, with unresolved D. V was shortened by 2 bases and J by 0 bases, with 14 bases between the two germline ends. Per germline, CDR1 MNHNS and CDR2 SASEGT. This CDR3 spans 17 amino acids. As DNA, the CDR3 is TGTGCCAGCAGTGAATTGGTTCAGACCTATAGCAATCAGCCCCAGCATTTT. The encoded protein is CASSELVQTYSNQPQHF.

This clone has just a few counts. This clone may be a read error of a much larger clone one base away. The V call is TRBV5-6, the J call TRBJ2-7, with 7 nucleotides matching TRBD1. Trimming cost V 3 bases and J 12 bases; bases outside gene matches: 6. Germline V gene data show CDR1 as SGHDT and CDR2 as YYEEEE. This CDR3 contains 11 residues. The CDR3 DNA reads TGTGCCAGCAGCTCCTCCCGGGACAGGTACTTC. Translation: CASSSSRDRYF.

This clone was recorded only once. In this CDR3 the conserved last residue, phenylalanine or tryptophan, is missing, so a read error is likely. The DNA is left out, because the CDR3 cannot be placed on it with certainty; the CDR3 is given as TCRdb lists it. V gene TRBV5-6 combines with J gene TRBJ1-5; TRBD1 reflects the table's D call only, with no check against the DNA. Germline V gene sequence: CDR1 SGHDT, CDR2 YYEEEE. A total of 14 residues make up the CDR3, ends included. CDR3 amino acids: CASSRWGDNQPQQY.

The rearrangement links TRBV5-1 to TRBJ1-3; no definite D call. The CDR3 runs to 15 residues. The V end was cut by 1 base, the J end by 4 bases, with 12 bases between. Germline V gene data show CDR1 as SGHRS and CDR2 as YFSETQ. CDR3 amino acids: CASSLLGNAGNTIYF. The DNA of the CDR3 is TGCGCCAGCAGCTTGCTCGGGAATGCGGGAAACACCATATATTTT. Supplemented by reference TRBV5-1 and TRBJ1-3, the full variable domain reads KAGVTQTPRYLIKTRGQQVTLSCSPISGHRSVSWYQQTPGQGLQFLFEYFSETQRNKGNFPGRFSGRQFSNSRSEMNVSTLELGDSALYLCASSLLGNAGNTIYFGEGSWLTVV.

The chain recombines TRBV15 with TRBJ2-3, with 7 nucleotides matching TRBD2. Trimming took 0 bases from V and 4 from J; bases not matched to a gene: 4. CDR1 LNHNV and CDR2 YYDKDF come from the germline V gene (reference sequence). The CDR3 spans 15 residues. For the CDR3, the DNA is TGTGCCACCAGCAGAGACGCGGGAGTTCCAGATACGCAGTATTTT. This codes for CATSRDAGVPDTQYF.

The chain recombines TRBV20-1 with TRBJ1-5; no clear D. In germline, CDR1 is DFQATT, CDR2 SNEGSKA (reference sequence). V was trimmed by 0 bases and J by 3 bases, leaving 6 bases between them. CDR3 length equals 13 residues. The CDR3 sequence: CSAREVDNQPQHF. Here the CDR3 DNA reads TGCAGTGCTAGAGAGGTAGACAATCAGCCCCAGCATTTT.

The sample holds many counts of this clone. V usage is TRBV9 and J usage is TRBJ1-1; D gene ambiguous. The CDR3 is made up of 14 amino acids. V was pared by 2 bases and J by 1 base, with 9 bases between. Germline V gives CDR1 SGDLS, CDR2 YYNGEE. This chain's CDR3 is CASSVQSGNTEAFF. CDR3 coding DNA: TGTGCCAGCAGCGTTCAGTCGGGGAACACTGAAGCTTTCTTT.

This clone was found many times. The chain combines TRBV27 with TRBJ1-1; D uncertain. The CDR3 loop spans 15 amino acids. V shed 0 bases and J shed 1 base, with 9 bases lying between them. Germline CDR1 and CDR2: MNHEY and SMNVEV (reference sequence). For the CDR3, the DNA is TGTGCCAGCAGTTTATCGTGGGCAGGGAACACTGAAGCTTTCTTT. It codes for CASSLSWAGNTEAFF.

This clone was counted once. The chain carries TRBV20-1 and TRBJ1-5; D might be TRBD1 (5 bases). The CDR3 loop spans 14 amino acids. Germline CDR1 reads DFQATT; CDR2 reads SNEGSKA (reference sequence). The V end was cut by 5 bases, the J end by 1 base, with 12 bases between. The CDR3 sequence is CSAHQGLSNQPQHF. The CDR3 bases are TGCAGTGCTCACCAGGGTCTAAGCAATCAGCCCCAGCATTTT.